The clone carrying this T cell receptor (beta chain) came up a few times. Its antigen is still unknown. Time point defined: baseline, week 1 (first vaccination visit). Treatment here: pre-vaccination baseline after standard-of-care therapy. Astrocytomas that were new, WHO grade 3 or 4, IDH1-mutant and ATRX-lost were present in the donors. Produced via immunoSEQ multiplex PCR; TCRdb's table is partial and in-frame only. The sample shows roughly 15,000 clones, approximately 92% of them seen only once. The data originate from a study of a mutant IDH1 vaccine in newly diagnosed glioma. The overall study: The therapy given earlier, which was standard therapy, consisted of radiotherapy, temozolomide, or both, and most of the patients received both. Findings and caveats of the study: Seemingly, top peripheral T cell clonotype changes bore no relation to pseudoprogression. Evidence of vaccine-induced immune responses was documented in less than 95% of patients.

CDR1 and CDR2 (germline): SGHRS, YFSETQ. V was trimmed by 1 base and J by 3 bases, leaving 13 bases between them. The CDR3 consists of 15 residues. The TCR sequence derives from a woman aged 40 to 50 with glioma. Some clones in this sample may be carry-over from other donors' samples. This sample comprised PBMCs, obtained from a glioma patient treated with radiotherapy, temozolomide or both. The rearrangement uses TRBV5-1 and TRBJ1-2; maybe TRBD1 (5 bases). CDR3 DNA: TGCGCCAGCAGCTTGTCCCACAGGTTTCACTATGGCTACACCTTC. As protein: CASSLSHRFHYGYTF.